The 25 T cell receptor beta chains below all came from one sample that was sequenced in a study of molecular identifiers for immune sequencing clone quantification. TCRdb itself ran the PCR reads through MiXCR, one entry per CDR3 protein. This table holds about 510,000 distinct CDR3 sequences, over 20% found once. Sequencing input: naive CD8+ T cells from blood, with Jurkat cell RNA spiked in. The sample's subset: FACS-sorted CD8+CD4-CCR7+CD45RA+ naive T cells. These receptors were collected from a human donor in good health. Some libraries in this study had Jurkat cell RNA spiked in.

This clonotype was seen many times. The chain joins TRBV6-2 or TRBV6-3 to TRBJ2-1, with TRBD2 matching 12 bases. Germline trimming cut 6 bases from V and 7 bases from J; bases unmatched to any gene: 7. The germline gives CDR1 MNHEY, CDR2 SVGEGT. CDR3 length: 15 residues. CDR3 protein: CASSFRLAGVNEQFF. The CDR3 nucleotides read TGTGCCAGCAGCTTCCGACTAGCGGGAGTTAATGAGCAGTTCTTC.

This clonotype was recorded a few times. CDR3: CSARVVGGATNIQYF. CDR3 bases: TGCAGTGCTAGAGTCGTCGGGGGAGCAACAAACATTCAGTACTTC. The chain carries TRBV20-1 and TRBJ2-4; D possibly corresponds to TRBD2 (6 bases). Germline assignment: CDR1 DFQATT and CDR2 SNEGSKA (reference sequence). The germline V and J ends were trimmed by 1 base and 6 bases, with 16 bases remaining between them. The CDR3 contains 15 residues.

Worth noting for this clonotype: Here the CDR3 omits its conserved ending phenylalanine or tryptophan, so a read error is the likely source. The chain has TRBV4-1 and TRBJ2-3; 7 bases line up with TRBD2. V trimming: 1 base; J trimming: 6 bases; junction bases outside the gene matches: 10. The CDR3 is 16 amino acids. The germline V gene has CDR1 MGHRA and CDR2 YSYEKL. The CDR3 reads CASSQGFVRERDTQYL. The CDR3 DNA reads TGCGCCAGCAGCCAAGGTTTCGTGCGGGAGCGGGATACGCAGTATCTT.

This clonotype was counted only a few times. This sequence joins TRBV27 and TRBJ1-3, with D possibly matching TRBD1 (6 bases). CDR1 and CDR2 from the germline V gene are MNHEY and SMNVEV (reference sequence). Trimming removed 4 bases at V and 3 bases at J, with 16 bases between. CDR3 length: 16 residues. The CDR3 sequence is CASSSSGGAGGNTIYF. In DNA, the CDR3 is TGTGCCAGCAGTTCCTCTGGGGGGGCTGGTGGAAACACCATATATTTT.

This clonotype was seen a few times. V gene TRBV20-1 combines with J gene TRBJ2-7; 12 bases align to TRBD2. CDR3 length: 17 amino acids. The ends lost 1 base at V and 7 bases at J; junction bases unmatched: 14. Germline lookup yields CDR1 DFQATT and CDR2 SNEGSKA (reference sequence). CDR3: CSARVPLAGGPTQEQYF. For the CDR3, the DNA is TGCAGTGCTAGAGTTCCGCTAGCGGGAGGGCCAACGCAGGAGCAGTACTTC.

This clonotype was counted ten times or more. The chain carries TRBV4-2 and TRBJ1-1; 8 nucleotides agree with TRBD1. Looked up from germline, CDR1 is LGHNA and CDR2 is YNFKEQ. The CDR3 covers 16 residues. V was pared by 0 bases and J by 4 bases, with 7 bases of the junction left unmatched. This chain's CDR3 is CASSQDARQGITEAFF. The CDR3 DNA is TGTGCCAGCAGCCAAGATGCGCGACAGGGGATCACTGAAGCTTTCTTT.

As for this clonotype: This may be a read error: a much more frequent sequence differs by one nucleotide. This chain joins TRBV27 and TRBJ1-1; possible D gene TRBD1, 6 bases. Looked up from germline, CDR1 is MNHEY and CDR2 is SMNVEV (reference sequence). The CDR3 length is 16 residues. CDR3: CVSRLKTGKLNTEAFF. In DNA form, the CDR3 reads TGTGTCAGCAGGTTGAAGACAGGCAAACTGAACACTGAAGCTTTCTTT.

The chain joins TRBV27 to TRBJ2-7; possible D gene TRBD2, 6 bases. The CDR3 has 15 residues. Germline V lookup: CDR1 MNHEY, CDR2 SMNVEV (reference sequence). V was pared by 5 bases and J by 4 bases, with 18 bases between. The CDR3 region has the DNA TGTGCCAGCAGTGCCGTCGCGGGTGGGGGGTACGAGCAGTACTTC. This encodes CASSAVAGGGYEQYF.

This clonotype was seen repeatedly, ten times or more. J is TRBJ2-2 and V is TRBV5-4; tentatively, D is TRBD1 (5 bases). Looked up from germline, CDR1 is SGHNT and CDR2 is YYREEE (reference sequence). V was shortened by 3 bases and J by 2 bases, with 11 bases between the two germline ends. The CDR3 is 15 residues long. The CDR3 protein is CASSWGRENTGELFF. The DNA for the CDR3 is TGTGCCAGCAGCTGGGGCCGAGAAAACACCGGGGAGCTGTTTTTT.

This clonotype has ten or more counts. The genes are TRBV6-6 and TRBJ2-2, with D possibly being TRBD1 (6 bases). The CDR3 is 18 amino acids. Trimming shortened V by 5 bases and J by 1 base, and 20 bases separated the two germline ends. CDR1 is MNHNY and CDR2 is SVGAGI in the germline V gene (reference sequence). The CDR3: CASSQTGFFGRNTGELFF. The CDR3 DNA reads as TGTGCCAGCAGTCAGACAGGTTTCTTTGGGAGGAACACCGGGGAGCTGTTTTTT.

Of note for this clonotype: Possible read error: a much larger clone is one base away. This sequence joins TRBV29-1 and TRBJ2-1; unclear D gene. CDR1 SQVTM and CDR2 ANQGSEA come from the germline V gene. The germline V and J ends were trimmed by 2 bases and 12 bases, with 8 bases remaining between them. The CDR3 is 10 amino acids. The CDR3 reads CSVELSRQFF. CDR3 bases: TGCAGCGTTGAATTGAGCCGGCAGTTCTTC.

In its sample, this clonotype was seen many times. This chain joins TRBV9 and TRBJ1-2; weak D call: TRBD1 (5 bases). The length of the CDR3 is 14 residues. Looked up from germline, CDR1 is SGDLS and CDR2 is YYNGEE. Trimming cost V 6 bases and J 0 bases, with 12 bases left between them. This CDR3 reads CASNDSPTNYGYTF. The CDR3 coding sequence is TGTGCCAGCAACGACAGCCCCACTAACTATGGCTACACCTTC.

The rearrangement uses TRBV20-1 and TRBJ2-5; D call uncertain. This CDR3 has 14 amino acids. The germline V and J ends were trimmed by 3 bases and 4 bases, with 15 bases remaining between them. Germline V lookup: CDR1 DFQATT, CDR2 SNEGSKA (reference sequence). The CDR3 reads CSARPKGMGETQYF. The DNA of the CDR3 is TGCAGTGCTAGGCCCAAGGGAATGGGAGAGACCCAGTACTTC.

This clonotype was observed at least ten times. The rearrangement joins TRBV12-3 or TRBV12-4 to TRBJ1-1; D is possibly TRBD1 (5 bases). The length of the CDR3 is 11 residues. The V end lost 7 bases, the J end lost 8 bases, and 11 bases lay between the germline ends. The CDR3 here is CASTPGGEAFF. The CDR3 bases are TGTGCCAGCACCCCCGGGGGGGAAGCTTTCTTT.

The sample holds a few counts of this clonotype. The CDR3 loop is CASSSTGGDQPQHF. The CDR3 bases are TGTGCCAGCAGCTCGACAGGGGGCGATCAGCCCCAGCATTTT. V usage is TRBV7-9 and J usage is TRBJ1-5; TRBD1 aligns across 10 bases. The CDR3 is 14 amino acids. Unmatched junction bases numbered 2, after V lost 4 bases and J lost 5 bases. The germline V gene encodes CDR1 SEHNR and CDR2 FQNEAQ (reference sequence).

At least ten counts were recorded for this clonotype. V is TRBV30 and J is TRBJ2-7; unclear D gene. Germline V gives CDR1 GTSNPN, CDR2 SVGIG (reference sequence). The CDR3 has 12 residues. V was shortened by 0 bases and J by 6 bases, with 9 bases between the two germline ends. The CDR3 sequence is CAWSVLGGEQYF. The CDR3 DNA reads TGTGCCTGGAGTGTATTGGGTGGCGAGCAGTACTTC.

This clonotype was detected ten times or more. The genes are TRBV30 and TRBJ2-7; D gene uncertain. Between the trimmed V and J ends, which lost 1 base and 2 bases, there was a span of 9 bases. There are 13 residues in the CDR3. Germline V CDR1 and CDR2: GTSNPN, SVGIG (reference sequence). As DNA, the CDR3 is TGTGCCTGGAGTGGGGGTGCCACCTACGAGCAGTACTTC. It specifies CAWSGGATYEQYF.

This clonotype was observed a handful of times. The rearrangement links TRBV30 to TRBJ2-1; D gene unclear. The CDR3 consists of 15 residues. The V gene lost 0 bases and the J gene lost 5 bases, with 14 bases spanning the gap. Germline lookup yields CDR1 GTSNPN and CDR2 SVGIG (reference sequence). CDR3 nucleotides: TGTGCCTGGAGTGTACTCTCTGGGCAGGACAATGAGCAGTTCTTC. Residues: CAWSVLSGQDNEQFF.

This clonotype appeared many times. The chain has TRBV7-9 and TRBJ1-1; tentative D call: TRBD1 (6 bases). The CDR3 is made up of 14 amino acids. Germline V gene data show CDR1 as SEHNR and CDR2 as FQNEAQ (reference sequence). V lost 1 base to trimming and J lost 3 bases, with 9 bases between them. The CDR3 loop reads CASSLDRVYTEAFF. CDR3 bases: TGTGCCAGCAGCTTAGACAGGGTTTACACTGAAGCTTTCTTT.

J is TRBJ1-1 and V is TRBV6-2 or TRBV6-3, with 9 nucleotides matching TRBD1. This CDR3 region has 15 residues. Looked up from germline, CDR1 is MNHEY and CDR2 is SVGEGT. J gave up 1 base and V 2 bases, and 2 bases lay outside the gene matches. In DNA form, the CDR3 reads TGTGCCAGCAGTTACGGACAGGGGAGGAACACTGAAGCTTTCTTT. Residues: CASSYGQGRNTEAFF.

This chain connects TRBV12-3 or TRBV12-4 to TRBJ2-7, with D tentatively TRBD2 (6 bases). Trimming stripped 2 bases from V and 3 bases from J, with 11 bases between. CDR3 length equals 14 residues. CDR3 DNA sequence: TGTGCCAGCAGTTTAAGCGGGCAGGTCTACGAGCAGTACTTC. Encoded protein: CASSLSGQVYEQYF.

This clonotype has just a few counts. The chain recombines TRBV12-3 or TRBV12-4 with TRBJ1-1; tentatively, D is TRBD1 (5 bases). The CDR3 loop spans 13 amino acids. Trimming pared 7 bases from V and 5 bases from J, leaving 14 bases between. CDR3 protein: CASNQGAWTEAFF. Written as DNA, the CDR3 is TGTGCCAGCAATCAGGGTGCGTGGACTGAAGCTTTCTTT.

Comment on this clonotype: This may stem from a read error, because a much larger clone lies one nucleotide away. The CDR3 carries no conserved terminal phenylalanine or tryptophan, so it likely arises from a read error. This rearrangement joins TRBV28 to TRBJ2-3; 11 bases are a match to TRBD2. Germline V gene sequence: CDR1 MDHEN, CDR2 SYDVKM. Germline trimming cut 6 bases from V and 2 bases from J; bases unmatched to any gene: 10. The CDR3 extends over 17 amino acids. The DNA for the CDR3 is TGTGCCAGCAGGCCCCGCGGACTAGCGGGTCCCACAGATACGCAGTATCTT. It yields the protein CASRPRGLAGPTDTQYL.

About this clonotype itself: This could be a read error, since a much larger clone is one nucleotide away. The chain has TRBV7-9 and TRBJ1-4; no firm D call. Germline-derived CDR1 and CDR2 are SEHNR and FQNEAQ (reference sequence). V was pared by 2 bases and J by 0 bases, with 10 bases between. This CDR3 is built from 16 residues. In nucleotides, the CDR3 is TGTGCCAGCAGCTTACGTCCACCTGCAACTAATGAAAAACTGTTTTTT. It specifies CASSLRPPATNEKLFF. Drawing the rest from reference TRBV7-9 and TRBJ1-4, the complete variable domain is DTGVSQNPRHKITKRGQNVTFRCDPISEHNRLYWYRQTLGQGPEFLTYFQNEAQLEKSRLLSDRFSAERPKGSFSTLEIQRTEQGDSAMYLCASSLRPPATNEKLFFGSGTQLSVL.

The chain recombines TRBV30 with TRBJ2-1, with no clear D. This CDR3 comprises 10 residues. Trimming removed 0 bases at V and 9 bases at J, with 3 bases between. Germline V gene sequence: CDR1 GTSNPN, CDR2 SVGIG (reference sequence). This chain's CDR3 is CAWSVSEQFF. CDR3 in DNA: TGTGCCTGGAGTGTGTCTGAGCAGTTCTTC.